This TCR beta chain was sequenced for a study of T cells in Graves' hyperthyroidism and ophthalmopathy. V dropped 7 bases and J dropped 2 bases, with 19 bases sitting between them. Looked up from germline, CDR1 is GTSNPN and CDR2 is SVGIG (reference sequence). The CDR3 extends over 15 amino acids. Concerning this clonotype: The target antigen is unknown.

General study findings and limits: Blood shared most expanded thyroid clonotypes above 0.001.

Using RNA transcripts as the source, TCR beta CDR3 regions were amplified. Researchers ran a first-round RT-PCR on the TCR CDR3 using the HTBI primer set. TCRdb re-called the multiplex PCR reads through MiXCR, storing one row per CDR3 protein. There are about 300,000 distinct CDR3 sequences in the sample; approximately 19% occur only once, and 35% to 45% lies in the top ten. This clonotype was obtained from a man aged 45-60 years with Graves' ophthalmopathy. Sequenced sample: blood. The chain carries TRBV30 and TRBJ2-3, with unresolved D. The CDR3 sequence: CASGGSLKTTDTQYF. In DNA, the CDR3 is TGTGCCTCCGGCGGTAGCCTCAAAACCACAGATACGCAGTATTTT.